Here is one T cell receptor (beta chain) with its context. Other DNA sequences in this sample translate to the same CDR3. Measured with immunoSEQ multiplex PCR; TCRdb has only the in-frame clones, and not every one. The repertoire has more than 95,000 clones, around 83% of them found once; the top ten carry approximately 15%. V dropped 3 bases and J dropped 0; count of bases not matched to a gene: 1. The germline gives CDR1 MNHEY, CDR2 SMNVEV (reference sequence). The CDR3 sequence is 15 residues long. This specimen comes from a study of blood T cell repertoires in COVID-19. The TCR originated in a woman older than 75 with acute or convalescent COVID-19. The J gene is TRBJ2-1, the V gene TRBV27, with 8 bases matching TRBD2. The sequencing sample was made of peripheral blood. DNA of the CDR3: TGTGCCAGCAGTTTTAGCGGGACCTCCTACAATGAGCAGTTCTTC. Translation gives CASSFSGTSYNEQFF.